This T cell receptor beta chain was recorded in a study of blood T cells in healthy people across ages. Alongside a J-beta primer mix, a sample-barcoded 5' primer served in a second PCR lasting about 6 to 11 cycles. Each cDNA molecule received a tag from a template-switch adaptor that had 12 random nucleotides. TCRdb re-analysed the 5' RACE reads in MiXCR, keeping a single row per CDR3 protein. The repertoire holds around 1,000,000 distinct CDR3 sequences, with under 30% as singletons. Whole-study findings and limits: Diversity was higher, and naive CD4+ cells more numerous, in long-lived donors than in aged donors. A roughly linear fall in TCR beta diversity per million T cells was seen with increasing age. Researchers report that TCR beta diversity correlated strongly with naive T cell percentage.

With respect to this clonotype: Its antigen is currently unknown.

Germline assignment: CDR1 LGHNA and CDR2 YNFKEQ. CDR3 length equals 13 residues. Trimming took off 3 bases at V and 3 bases at J, with 8 bases between the two ends. The data also belong to a second study, concerning T cells of mothers and their children.

Sequencing was performed on blood. The chain employs TRBV4-2 and TRBJ1-2, with D possibly TRBD1 on 5 matching bases. This clonotype was sampled from a girl aged 2 to 9 in good health. CDR3 amino acids: CASSQTVDYGYTF. In DNA, the CDR3 is TGTGCCAGCAGCCAGACAGTCGACTATGGCTACACCTTC.